These T cell receptor beta chains were read from a single sample in a study of T cell changes during pregnancy in multiple sclerosis. Assay used: immunoSEQ multiplex PCR; TCRdb lists only in-frame clones, some missing. Found here are 75,000 to 100,000 clones, 75% to 95% of them singletons; the top ten hold about 1.7%. This sample comprised peripheral blood, obtained after pregnancy. Receptors originate from a female donor in good health, enrolled as a control in a pregnancy study. CDR3s include the opening cysteine and the closing phenylalanine or tryptophan. Each record gives: J gene, V gene, clone size, D gene, CDR3 DNA, CDR3 protein. The D gene is left open where the match is weak. Size tells how often a clone was seen (once, few, many) or the class of an expanded clone, and some rows leave it out.

TRBJ1-2 | TRBV9 | . | . | TGTGCCAGCAGCGCGGGACGGGGGGGTAACTATGGCTACACCTTC | CASSAGRGGNYGYTF
TRBJ2-3 | TRBV7-3 | . | TRBD2 | TGTGCCAGCAGCTTAACTCAAAGCGGGGGGGGGTTCACAGATACGCAGTATTTT | CASSLTQSGGGFTDTQYF
TRBJ2-5 | TRBV27 | . | TRBD2 | TGTGCCAGCTTTAGCGGGGCCGGGACCCAGTACTTC | CASFSGAGTQYF
TRBJ1-1 | TRBV13 | . | . | TGTGCCAGCAGCTCCCGTTGGGGCAGGGGTGGAACTGAAGCTTTCTTT | CASSSRWGRGGTEAFF
TRBJ2-2 | TRBV6-4 | . | . | TGTGCCAGCAGGAGGGAAAGGGCAACCGGGGAGCTGTTTTTT | CASRRERATGELFF
TRBJ2-5 | TRBV14 | . | TRBD2 | TGTGCCAGCAGCCTGGGACTAGCGGGGGGAACGACCCAGTACTTC | CASSLGLAGGTTQYF
TRBJ1-1 | TRBV13 | . | . | TGTGCCAGCAGCCCCCGGCGGGGAGGGGGTGAAGCTTTCTTT | CASSPRRGGGEAFF
TRBJ2-7 | TRBV7-9 | . | TRBD1 | TGTGCCAGCAGCAATAGGGGCAGGGGGCATTACGGGCAGTACTTC | CASSNRGRGHYGQYF
TRBJ1-2 | TRBV5-1 | . | . | TGCGCCAGCAGCGCAGGTGTCTATGGCTACACCTTC | CASSAGVYGYTF
TRBJ1-2 | TRBV4-3 | . | TRBD1 | TGCGCCAGCAGCCAAGGCCTCGACAGGGTAAAATATGGCTACACCTTC | CASSQGLDRVKYGYTF
TRBJ2-1 | TRBV11-2 | few | TRBD1 | TGTGCCAGCAGCGACACCAGTGGACAGGGGCACTACAATGAGCAGTTCTTC | CASSDTSGQGHYNEQFF
TRBJ2-3 | TRBV11-3 | . | . | TGTGCCAGCAGCTTAGGTCGCCAGGGGACAGATACGCAGTATTTT | CASSLGRQGTDTQYF
TRBJ1-5 | TRBV5-1 | . | . | TGCGCCAGCAGCTTGGGCGGGGGGGCTGGGCAGCCCCAGCATTTT | CASSLGGGAGQPQHF
TRBJ1-1 | TRBV18 | few | . | TGTGCCAGCTCACCAGCGGGGCAGGGAAACACTGAAGCTTTCTTT | CASSPAGQGNTEAFF
TRBJ2-7 | TRBV28 | . | . | TGTGCCAGCAGTTTTGTTTCGGCGACAGGTATACGATACGAGCAGTACTTC | CASSFVSATGIRYEQYF
TRBJ2-2 | TRBV19 | . | . | TGTGCCAGTAGTATCAGGCGAACTGGGGAGCTGTTTTTT | CASSIRRTGELFF
TRBJ2-3 | TRBV6-5 | . | TRBD2 | TGTGCCAGCAGTTACTCAGGCAGCGGGGGGGCAAATACGCAGTATTTT | CASSYSGSGGANTQYF
TRBJ1-4 | TRBV29-1 | once | TRBD1 | TGCAGCGCCCAGGGGGGCCCGAATGAAAAACTGTTTTTT | CSAQGGPNEKLFF
TRBJ2-1 | TRBV2 | . | . | TGTGCCAGCAGTGGGGAGGAGTACAATGAGCAGTTCTTC | CASSGEEYNEQFF
TRBJ1-3 | TRBV18 | once | . | TGTGCCAGCTCACCTCAGGGCCTAGAATCTGGAAACACCATATATTTT | CASSPQGLESGNTIYF
TRBJ2-2 | TRBV4-3 | . | . | TGCGCCAGCAGCCAAGGGGGCCCCGCCGCCGCGAACACCGGGGAGCTGTTTTTT | CASSQGGPAAANTGELFF
TRBJ2-1 | TRBV7-3 | . | . | TGTGCCAGCAGCCCGATGGCCGCAAATGAGCAGTTCTTC | CASSPMAANEQFF
TRBJ2-1 | TRBV7-8 | once | . | TGTGCCAGCAGCTTAGGTGTCGGTTTCTACAATGAGCAGTTCTTC | CASSLGVGFYNEQFF
TRBJ2-1 | TRBV4-3 | once | TRBD2 | TGCGCCAGCAGTCCCCGTCTTAGCGGGGGATCCTACAATGAGCAGTTCTTC | CASSPRLSGGSYNEQFF
TRBJ1-1 | TRBV7-2 | . | . | TGTGCCAGCAGCTTAGTTGAGAGACAGGCGGCTTTCTTT | CASSLVERQAAFF
TRBJ2-7 | TRBV7-2 | . | TRBD1 | TGTGCCAGTTCTCCGGGACAGGTGTACGAGCAGTACTTC | CASSPGQVYEQYF
TRBJ2-2 | TRBV28 | . | TRBD1 | TGTGCCGGCGGGCGGACAGGGGATACCGGGGAGCTGTTTTTT | CAGGRTGDTGELFF
TRBJ1-1 | TRBV2 | . | . | TGTGCCAGCACCGCTCAGGAGGGAAGGGCAACTGAAGCTTTCTTT | CASTAQEGRATEAFF